Sequencing of this T cell receptor (beta chain) was carried out in a study of cytomegalovirus exposure and HLA in healthy donors. Whole-study results and caveats: Most TCR sequences were seen very rarely across donors, but some public TCRs occurred in many.

Germline lookup yields CDR1 SNHLY and CDR2 FYNNEI. This CDR3 is 11 amino acids long. The V end was cut by 4 bases, the J end by 5 bases, with 6 bases between. The PCR was carried out with 60 Vbeta primers and 13 Jbeta primers. Profiling relied on immunoSEQ multiplex PCR, and the TCRdb table lists in-frame clones only, not all of them. The sample holds roughly 100,000 clones; over 12% are singletons and the top ten take 0.83%. With regard to this clone: Its matching antigen is unknown.

Sequencing input: PBMCs. The receptor was isolated from a female donor in good health and CMV-seronegative. The chain employs TRBV2 and TRBJ2-7, with unresolved D. The CDR3 here is CASSVRDEQYF. The CDR3 DNA follows: TGTGCCAGCAGTGTCCGGGACGAGCAGTACTTC.